This passage covers 32 T cell receptor beta chains from one sample sequenced in a study of human T cells and chemical hapten exposure. In TCRdb, the RACE reads were re-called with MiXCR into one record per CDR3 protein. The table lists around 300,000 distinct CDR3 sequences, under 8% of them singletons. Time point denoted: patch test 1, 2 weeks after DPC sensitization. Specified treatment: therapeutic diphenylcyclopropenone sensitization with weekly scalp DPC. Material: whole blood, obtained in connection with sensitization to the hapten diphenylcyclopropenone (DPC). These receptors were taken from a woman aged 18-29 years with alopecia areata. Some clones in this sample may be carry-over from other donors' samples.

The sample holds a few counts of this clonotype. V and J are TRBV7-8 and TRBJ2-7; 7 bases align to TRBD1. The CDR3 sequence is 15 residues long. Germline loops: CDR1 SGHVS, CDR2 FQNEAQ. The trim removed 2 bases at V and 2 bases at J, leaving 6 bases unmatched. CDR3 region: CASSLKGTEPYEQYF. The CDR3 DNA reads TGTGCCAGCAGCTTAAAGGGGACAGAGCCCTACGAGCAGTACTTC. Supplemented by reference TRBV7-8 and TRBJ2-7, the full variable domain reads GAGVSQSPRYKVAKRGQDVALRCDPISGHVSLFWYQQALGQGPEFLTYFQNEAQLDKSGLPSDRFFAERPEGSVSTLKIQRTQQEDSAVYLCASSLKGTEPYEQYFGPGTRLTVT.

In its sample, this clonotype was seen a few times. The chain couples TRBV11-2 to TRBJ1-4; D is undetermined. Trimming shortened V by 3 bases and J by 8 bases, and 7 bases separated the two germline ends. CDR1 is SGHAT and CDR2 is FQNNGV in the germline V gene. This CDR3 has 12 residues. The CDR3 spells CASSFEQEKLFF. DNA for the CDR3: TGTGCCAGCAGCTTCGAACAGGAAAAACTGTTTTTT.

This clonotype has a handful of counts. The chain uses TRBV27 and TRBJ1-1; D gene unclear. The CDR3 has 15 residues. From germline, CDR1 is MNHEY and CDR2 SMNVEV (reference sequence). Trimming cost V 0 bases and J 0 bases, with 8 bases left between them. In DNA form, the CDR3 reads TGTGCCAGCAGTTTATCGACCACCCTGAACACTGAAGCTTTCTTT. Translation gives CASSLSTTLNTEAFF.

This sequence joins TRBV3-1 and TRBJ2-1, with TRBD2 identical over 8 bases. Germline trimming cut 4 bases from V and 5 bases from J; bases unmatched to any gene: 4. CDR1 LGHDT and CDR2 YNNKEL come from the germline V gene (reference sequence). The CDR3 loop spans 14 amino acids. The CDR3 bases are TGTGCCAGCAGCCCCGGGACTAGGAACAATGAGCAGTTCTTC. Protein: CASSPGTRNNEQFF.

This clonotype came up a few times. CDR3: CASSLVGNEAFF. The DNA for the CDR3 is TGTGCCAGCAGCTTAGTGGGAAATGAAGCTTTCTTT. This chain connects TRBV13 to TRBJ1-1; the D is unclear. The germline V and J ends were trimmed by 1 base and 7 bases, with 7 bases remaining between them. The CDR3 extends over 12 amino acids. Looked up from germline, CDR1 is PRHDT and CDR2 is FYEKMQ (reference sequence).

This clonotype appeared a few times. Written as DNA, the CDR3 is TGTGCCACCAGTGGGGACAGGTACAATGAGCAGTTCTTC. As protein: CATSGDRYNEQFF. This sequence joins TRBV24-1 and TRBJ2-1; TRBD1 matches at 8 bases. V was pared by 5 bases and J by 4 bases, with 0 bases of the junction left unmatched. The CDR3 loop spans 13 amino acids. Germline V gene data show CDR1 as KGHDR and CDR2 as SFDVKD.

The sample holds a few counts of this clonotype. V usage is TRBV6-5 and J usage is TRBJ1-3; D remains ambiguous. Germline V gene data show CDR1 as MNHEY and CDR2 as SVGAGI. Trimming removed 0 bases from V and 2 bases from J, with 23 bases in between. This CDR3 is 20 amino acids long. For the CDR3, the DNA is TGTGCCAGCAGTTACTCTTTTTGGGTTGAGGAGGGCTCTGCTGGAAACACCATATATTTT. Translating it yields CASSYSFWVEEGSAGNTIYF.

Many counts were recorded for this clonotype. The chain links TRBV20-1 to TRBJ2-7; 8 bases are shared with TRBD2. The CDR3 has 12 residues. After removal of 3 bases from V and 6 bases from J, the junction contained 4 bases not matched to a gene. The V gene's germline CDR1 is DFQATT and CDR2 SNEGSKA (reference sequence). This CDR3 is CSASFRGGEQYF. CDR3 in DNA: TGCAGTGCTAGTTTTCGGGGGGGCGAGCAGTACTTC.

The chain employs TRBV27 and TRBJ2-2; D might be TRBD1 or TRBD2, each matching 6 bases. This CDR3 spans 15 amino acids. The germline gives CDR1 MNHEY, CDR2 SMNVEV (reference sequence). With 5 bases removed from V and 7 bases from J, the gap between germline ends came to 17 bases. This chain's CDR3 is CASSPGGRWGGELFF. The CDR3 DNA reads TGTGCCAGCAGTCCCGGGGGCCGTTGGGGCGGGGAGCTGTTTTTT.

Many counts were recorded for this clonotype. The chain joins TRBV10-3 to TRBJ2-7; either TRBD1 or TRBD2 may fit D (5 bases each). The CDR3 is made up of 11 amino acids. Germline values: CDR1 ENHRY, CDR2 SYGVKD. V was shortened by 9 bases and J by 6 bases, with 12 bases between the two germline ends. The CDR3 here is CAISSGAEQYF. The CDR3 nucleotides read TGTGCCATTAGTTCCGGGGCCGAGCAGTACTTC.

This clonotype appeared a few times. The gene calls are TRBV10-3 and TRBJ2-1; D unclear. CDR3 size: 12 residues. CDR1 ENHRY and CDR2 SYGVKD come from the germline V gene. V lost 6 bases and J lost 5, with 8 bases in between. CDR3 nucleotides: TGTGCCATCAGGACGTATAACAATGAGCAGTTCTTC. Translating it yields CAIRTYNNEQFF.

In its sample, this clonotype was seen a few times. The chain is built from TRBV7-2 and TRBJ1-3, with D uncertain. CDR1 is SGHTA, CDR2 FQGNSA, per germline. V lost 5 bases, J lost 0 bases, and 14 bases lay in between. The CDR3 is 16 amino acids. The CDR3 nucleotides are TGTGCCAGCAGCGCCGGGAGCCGCTCCTCTGGAAACACCATATATTTT. Its translation is CASSAGSRSSGNTIYF.

V and J are TRBV7-8 and TRBJ1-2; D uncertain. The CDR3 length is 14 residues. CDR1 and CDR2 (germline): SGHVS, FQNEAQ. Deletions cut 0 bases from V and 3 bases from J, with 8 bases between. CDR3 nucleotide sequence: TGTGCCAGCAGCTTAGCGGGTCAGGACTATGGCTACACCTTC. This translates into CASSLAGQDYGYTF.

In its sample, this clonotype was seen a few times. This chain links TRBV6-6 with TRBJ2-1; D tentatively fits TRBD1 or TRBD2 (6 bases each). The germline V gene has CDR1 MNHNY and CDR2 SVGAGI (reference sequence). The CDR3 contains 16 residues. Trimming shortened V by 2 bases and J by 0 bases, and 11 bases separated the two germline ends. CDR3: CASSYGGGSSYNEQFF. The CDR3 DNA follows: TGTGCCAGCAGTTACGGAGGGGGGAGCTCCTACAATGAGCAGTTCTTC.

The rearrangement links TRBV7-2 to TRBJ2-7; TRBD2 aligns across 7 bases. Per the germline V gene, CDR1 is SGHTA and CDR2 is FQGNSA. V was clipped by 5 bases and J by 3 bases; unmatched bases: 7. The CDR3 spans 14 residues. As DNA, the CDR3 is TGTGCCAGCAGCGGGCGACTAGCAGGCTACGAGCAGTACTTC. This codes for CASSGRLAGYEQYF.

V gene TRBV5-1 combines with J gene TRBJ1-5; the D gene is possibly TRBD1 (5 bases). Trimming pared 2 bases from V and 4 bases from J, leaving 7 bases between. The CDR3 sequence is 13 residues long. From germline, CDR1 is SGHRS and CDR2 YFSETQ. Written as DNA, the CDR3 is TGCGCCAGCAGCTTCGCAGGGAATCAGCCCCAGCATTTT. Encoded protein: CASSFAGNQPQHF.

This clonotype was found a few times. V and J are TRBV3-1 and TRBJ1-2; TRBD1 is a possible D gene (6 bases). Trimming shortened V by 3 bases and J by 2 bases, and 10 bases separated the two germline ends. Germline V lookup: CDR1 LGHDT, CDR2 YNNKEL (reference sequence). This CDR3 is 14 amino acids long. The CDR3 here is CASSQSQGNYGYTF. The CDR3, as DNA: TGTGCCAGCAGCCAGTCCCAGGGGAACTATGGCTACACCTTC.

Concerning this clonotype: Compared with germline, one end of the junction differs, possibly owing to a read error. This rearrangement joins TRBV24-1 to TRBJ1-3; D is possibly TRBD1 (5 bases). CDR1 and CDR2 from the germline V gene are KGHDR and SFDVKD. This CDR3 contains 14 residues. The CDR3 loop reads CAASDGASGNTIYF. CDR3 DNA: TGTGCCGCCAGTGACGGGGCCTCTGGAAACACCATATATTTT.

The table lists this clonotype with a few counts. The chain uses TRBV5-1 and TRBJ1-4, with D uncertain. Germline V gene lookup returns CDR1 SGHRS and CDR2 YFSETQ. V was clipped by 5 bases and J by 2 bases, with 10 bases between them. The CDR3 extends over 14 amino acids. CDR3 protein: CASSTTGTNEKLFF. DNA of the CDR3: TGCGCCAGCAGTACCACCGGGACTAATGAAAAACTGTTTTTT.

The table lists this clonotype with many counts. This chain connects TRBV3-1 to TRBJ2-2; weak D call: TRBD1 (6 bases). The CDR3 spans 14 residues. V lost 3 bases, J lost 5 bases, and 10 bases lay in between. Germline V gene lookup returns CDR1 LGHDT and CDR2 YNNKEL (reference sequence). The CDR3 loop reads CASSHRRGTGELFF. DNA of the CDR3: TGTGCCAGCAGCCATCGAAGGGGGACCGGGGAGCTGTTTTTT.

This clonotype occurred many times. The chain couples TRBV4-3 to TRBJ1-5, with a possible D match to TRBD1 (5 bases). Germline CDR1 and CDR2: LGHNA and YSLEER. The length of the CDR3 is 15 residues. V dropped 4 bases and J dropped 5 bases, with 15 bases sitting between them. The CDR3: CASSLRGDGYQPQHF. CDR3 DNA: TGCGCCAGCAGCCTACGGGGGGATGGTTATCAGCCCCAGCATTTT.

This clonotype was detected many times. The V and J genes are TRBV7-2 and TRBJ1-2, with 7 bases matching TRBD1. The trim removed 5 bases at V and 4 bases at J, leaving 4 bases unmatched. The length of the CDR3 is 13 residues. Germline V CDR1 and CDR2: SGHTA, FQGNSA. Written as DNA, the CDR3 is TGTGCCAGCAGCGCCGGGACAGCCTATGGCTACACCTTC. Its translation is CASSAGTAYGYTF.

This clonotype was found a few times. The gene calls are TRBV7-9 and TRBJ1-5; 7 bases agree with TRBD1. Trimming removed 4 bases from V and 2 bases from J; junction bases left unmatched: 5. CDR1 SEHNR and CDR2 FQNEAQ come from the germline V gene (reference sequence). The CDR3 extends over 15 amino acids. CDR3 region: CASSSGDSGNQPQHF. DNA of the CDR3: TGTGCCAGCAGCTCAGGGGACAGCGGCAATCAGCCCCAGCATTTT.

In this sample, this clonotype turned up many times. The chain recombines TRBV9 with TRBJ1-1; 11 nucleotides line up with TRBD1. The CDR3 loop spans 15 amino acids. V dropped 3 bases and J dropped 5; count of bases not matched to a gene: 6. CDR1 SGDLS and CDR2 YYNGEE come from the germline V gene. CDR3 sequence: CASSGTGGAGTEAFF. The CDR3 DNA reads TGTGCCAGCAGCGGGACAGGGGGCGCGGGGACTGAAGCTTTCTTT. The whole variable domain, remainder taken from reference TRBV9 and TRBJ1-1, is DSGVTQTPKHLITATGQRVTLRCSPRSGDLSVYWYQQSLDQGLQFLIQYYNGEERAKGNILERFSAQQFPDLHSELNLSSLELGDSALYFCASSGTGGAGTEAFFGQGTRLTVV.

A note on this clonotype: Possible read error: a much larger clone is one base away. The chain joins TRBV7-9 to TRBJ1-6; D gene uncertain. The germline V gene encodes CDR1 SEHNR and CDR2 FQNEAQ (reference sequence). V was cut by 5 bases and J by 7 bases, with 9 bases left in between. The CDR3 sequence is 13 residues long. This CDR3 is CASSRGANSPLHF. The CDR3 DNA reads TGTGCCAGCAGCCGGGGAGCGAATTCACCCCTCCACTTT.

This clonotype has just a few counts. The CDR3 reads CASSIRGQGARSPLHF. CDR3 nucleotides: TGTGCCAGCAGCATCCGCGGACAGGGGGCGCGTTCACCCCTCCACTTT. The chain carries TRBV4-2 and TRBJ1-6, with TRBD1 matching 11 bases. The CDR3 runs to 16 residues. Unmatched junction bases numbered 9, after V lost 5 bases and J lost 9 bases. Germline V gene data show CDR1 as LGHNA and CDR2 as YNFKEQ.

This clonotype was seen a handful of times. CDR3 DNA: TGTGCCAGCAGCCTGACAGCCAATCAGCCCCAGCATTTT. Translated, it gives CASSLTANQPQHF. This sequence joins TRBV3-1 and TRBJ1-5, with a possible D match to TRBD1 (5 bases). Germline CDR1 and CDR2: LGHDT and YNNKEL (reference sequence). The CDR3 contains 13 residues. V lost 4 bases to trimming and J lost 3 bases, with 7 bases between them. The variable domain in full, completed from reference TRBV3-1 and TRBJ1-5, reads DTAVSQTPKYLVTQMGNDKSIKCEQNLGHDTMYWYKQDSKKFLKIMFSYNNKELIINETVPNRFSPKSPDKAHLNLHINSLELGDSAVYFCASSLTANQPQHFGDGTRLSIL.

The V and J genes are TRBV20-1 and TRBJ2-3; D call uncertain. Germline V gene sequence: CDR1 DFQATT, CDR2 SNEGSKA (reference sequence). The CDR3 length is 12 residues. V lost 6 bases, J lost 1 base, and 8 bases lay in between. The CDR3 region has the DNA TGCAGTGCCGTCTTTGGCACAGATACGCAGTATTTT. Its translation is CSAVFGTDTQYF.

The gene calls are TRBV10-3 and TRBJ2-5; TRBD1 matches 7 bases. CDR3 length equals 13 residues. Per germline, CDR1 ENHRY and CDR2 SYGVKD. Trimming cost V 9 bases and J 0 bases; bases outside gene matches: 4. CDR3 amino acids: CAIGDRDQETQYF. CDR3 nucleotide sequence: TGTGCCATTGGTGACAGGGACCAAGAGACCCAGTACTTC.

This clonotype showed up just a few times. The rearrangement uses TRBV28 and TRBJ1-5, with D tentatively TRBD1 (5 bases). V shed 4 bases and J shed 2 bases, with 12 bases lying between them. This CDR3 contains 15 residues. Germline assignment: CDR1 MDHEN and CDR2 SYDVKM. CDR3 in amino acids: CASSSLGGGNQPQHF. The CDR3 nucleotides read TGTGCCAGCAGTTCCCTGGGGGGTGGCAATCAGCCCCAGCATTTT. Full variable domain (missing parts from reference TRBV28 and TRBJ1-5): DVKVTQSSRYLVKRTGEKVFLECVQDMDHENMFWYRQDPGLGLRLIYFSYDVKMKEKGDIPEGYSVSREKKERFSLILESASTNQTSMYLCASSSLGGGNQPQHFGDGTRLSIL.

The J gene is TRBJ2-7, the V gene TRBV28; no clear D gene. The length of the CDR3 is 11 residues. The germline V gene has CDR1 MDHEN and CDR2 SYDVKM. Deletions cut 4 bases from V and 7 bases from J, with 8 bases between. Here the CDR3 DNA reads TGTGCCAGCAGTTCGATCGGGGAGCAGTACTTC. It translates to CASSSIGEQYF.

This clonotype was seen ten or more times. J is TRBJ2-1 and V is TRBV6-5; D not certain. CDR1 and CDR2 from the germline V gene are MNHEY and SVGAGI. V lost 4 bases and J 10 bases, leaving 17 bases between the germline ends. The CDR3 is 14 amino acids. The DNA for the CDR3 is TGTGCCAGCAGTTCCAACCGAGAAACAGAAGAGCAGTTCTTC. This sequence encodes CASSSNRETEEQFF.